This T cell receptor (beta chain) was obtained from a study of control samples from healthy donors and cancer patients. Only in-frame clones appear in the TCRdb table, and some are missing; sequencing was by immunoSEQ multiplex PCR. The repertoire has about 120,000 clones, approximately 90% of them found once; the top ten carry 2% to 3%. CDR1 and CDR2 from the germline V gene are MGHDK and SYGVNS. Trimming pared 5 bases from V and 4 bases from J, leaving 15 bases between. The CDR3 has 15 amino acids. The receptor comes from a woman in her seventies in good health. The chain carries TRBV25-1 and TRBJ1-3; weak D call: TRBD1 (5 bases). Sequences were obtained from blood. The CDR3 DNA reads TGTGCCAGCAGTCCCCCAGCGGGGGTCGGAAACACCATATATTTT. Encoded protein: CASSPPAGVGNTIYF.